This T cell receptor beta chain was observed in a study of T-cell memory formation after mild COVID-19. Germline values: CDR1 MNHEY, CDR2 SVGAGI. The CDR3 has 16 residues. Trimming took 6 bases from V and 4 from J; bases not matched to a gene: 10. On this clonotype: Its antigen is unidentified. Given a much more abundant clone one base away, this may be a read error.

MiXCR, applied by TCRdb to the 5' RACE reads, yields one record per CDR3 protein. The sample contains hundreds of thousands of distinct CDR3 sequences, 20% to 30% of which appear only once. Broader study findings: Mainly in CM and EM were contracting CD4+ clones; CD8+ were in EMRA.

Specimen: PBMCs or a T cell subset sorted from them (not recorded which). The clonotype comes from an adult woman who had mild COVID-19 (a few samples of this study predate the infection). Cell type and time point are not known. This chain uses TRBV6-5 with TRBJ2-7; 12 nucleotides match TRBD2. The CDR3 here is CASSPPAGLAGYEQYF. CDR3 in DNA: TGTGCCAGCAGCCCCCCTGCCGGACTAGCGGGATACGAGCAGTACTTC.